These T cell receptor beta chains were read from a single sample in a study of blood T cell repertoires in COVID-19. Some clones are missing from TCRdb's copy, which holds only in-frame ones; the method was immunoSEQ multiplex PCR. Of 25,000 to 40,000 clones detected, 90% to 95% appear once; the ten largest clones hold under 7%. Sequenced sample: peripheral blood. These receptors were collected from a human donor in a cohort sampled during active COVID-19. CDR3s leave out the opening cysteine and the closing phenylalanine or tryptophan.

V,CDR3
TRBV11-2,ASSIGTANTEAF
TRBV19,ATRAPYGYT
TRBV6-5,ASRLDRTDTQY
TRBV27,ASSSYGQGLRDIQY
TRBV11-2,ASSWTSGREETQY
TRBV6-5,ASSSRSPGGYT
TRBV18,ASSPSALNTEAF
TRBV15,ATSARRGGLEAF
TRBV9,ASSADRFTGELF
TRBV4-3,ASSLGRALVEQF
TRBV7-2,ASSLAARAGRAEAF
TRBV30,AWMEGYT
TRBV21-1,ASSRHRFQNEKLF
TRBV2,ASSLGQGYTQPQH
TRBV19,ASSMIGEGNQPQY
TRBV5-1,ASSAPPRDTQY